Below are 8 T cell receptor beta chains sequenced from a single sample in a study of OX40 agonist ivuxolimab in advanced cancers. Sequencing was performed with immunoSEQ multiplex PCR; in TCRdb, only in-frame clones are kept and a portion is missing. There are approximately 84,000 clones in the sample; more than 70% occur only once, and roughly 0.18% lies in the top ten. Here the sequenced sample was CD4+ or CD8+ T cells sorted from blood, taken in a trial of the OX40 agonist ivuxolimab. Receptors originate from an adult with an advanced solid tumor such as melanoma, head and neck, liver or kidney cancer.

The chain recombines TRBV2 with TRBJ2-7; TRBD1 agrees at 7 bases. There are 14 residues in the CDR3. Germline lookup yields CDR1 SNHLY and CDR2 FYNNEI. J gave up 2 bases and V 5 bases, and 6 bases lay outside the gene matches. In DNA form, the CDR3 reads TGTGCCAGCAGTTTAGACAGGGCCGCCTACGAGCAGTACTTC. Translated: CASSLDRAAYEQYF.

This chain links TRBV19 with TRBJ2-3; possibly TRBD2 for D (5 bases). Germline assignment: CDR1 LNHDA and CDR2 SQIVND (reference sequence). V lost 6 bases, J lost 4 bases, and 11 bases lay in between. The length of the CDR3 is 13 residues. CDR3 sequence: CASRLDSPDTQYF. CDR3 DNA: TGTGCCAGTAGACTAGATTCGCCAGATACGCAGTATTTT.

In nucleotides, the CDR3 is TGTGCCAGCAGTGGGCGCAGGAACACCGGGGAGCTGTTTTTT. Protein: CASSGRRNTGELFF. J is TRBJ2-2 and V is TRBV2, with D uncertain. The CDR3 contains 14 residues. V was cut by 4 bases and J by 1 base, with 7 bases left in between. Germline CDR1 reads SNHLY; CDR2 reads FYNNEI.

The rearrangement joins TRBV5-1 to TRBJ1-4; TRBD1 matches at 8 bases. Germline CDR1 and CDR2: SGHRS and YFSETQ. The CDR3 runs 15 residues. V lost 4 bases to trimming and J lost 7 bases; unmatched junction nucleotides: 9. The CDR3 sequence: CASSTGQGRGEKLFF. The CDR3 nucleotides read TGCGCCAGCAGCACCGGACAGGGACGGGGTGAAAAACTGTTTTTT.

CDR3 nucleotide sequence: TGTGCCAGCAGCTTCGGACAGGGATTCGAAAAACTGTTTTTT. This translates into CASSFGQGFEKLFF. The rearrangement uses TRBV5-6 and TRBJ1-4, with 8 bases fitting TRBD1. The CDR3 contains 14 residues. Germline V CDR1 and CDR2: SGHDT, YYEEEE. V trimming: 2 bases; J trimming: 8 bases; junction bases outside the gene matches: 5.

The chain links TRBV4-2 to TRBJ2-5; TRBD1 or TRBD2 may be the D gene (5 bases each). Germline V gives CDR1 LGHNA, CDR2 YNFKEQ. The CDR3 length is 17 residues. V was pared by 0 bases and J by 2 bases, with 16 bases between. The CDR3, as DNA: TGTGCCAGCAGCCAAGATGGGGCCGGGGAAGTTCAAGAGACCCAGTACTTC. Its translation is CASSQDGAGEVQETQYF.

The gene calls are TRBV19 and TRBJ1-5, with 8 bases matching TRBD1. Germline V gene sequence: CDR1 LNHDA, CDR2 SQIVND (reference sequence). The CDR3 runs 15 residues. After removal of 3 bases from V and 6 bases from J, the junction contained 7 bases not matched to a gene. CDR3 coding DNA: TGTGCCAGTAGTATCGAAACAGGGGGAGGTCAGCCCCAGCATTTT. Its translation: CASSIETGGGQPQHF.

This clone was seen once. This chain joins TRBV2 and TRBJ2-6; 7 bases map to TRBD1. This CDR3 contains 16 residues. Germline V gives CDR1 SNHLY, CDR2 FYNNEI. The V and J ends lost 11 bases and 0 bases, in that order; junction bases with no gene match: 10. The CDR3 coding sequence is TGTGCCCGGGCCGGGACAGTCGGCTCTGGGGCCAACGTCCTGACTTTC. It translates to CARAGTVGSGANVLTF. Using reference TRBV2 and TRBJ2-6 for the parts outside the CDR3, the full variable domain is EPEVTQTPSHQVTQMGQEVILRCVPISNHLYFYWYRQILGQKVEFLVSFYNNEISEKSEIFDDQFSVERPDGSNFTLKIRSTKLEDSAMYFCARAGTVGSGANVLTFGAGSRLTVL.